These 23 T cell receptor beta chains were all obtained from the same sample, sequenced in a study of shared clonotypes between healthy human individuals. This table comes from immunoSEQ multiplex PCR, and its TCRdb copy is limited to in-frame clones, with some not included. The sample lists 1.4 million to 1.5 million clones, roughly 97% occurring once. The source material was naive CD4+ T cells sorted from blood. The sample's subset: CD45RA+ positively selected. Every receptor here comes from a man aged 25 to 40 in good health.

The chain has TRBV19 and TRBJ2-7; D may be TRBD1 (7 bases). CDR3 length: 14 amino acids. V was trimmed by 8 bases and J by 1 base, leaving 15 bases between them. The germline V gene has CDR1 LNHDA and CDR2 SQIVND (reference sequence). CDR3 residues: CASSSTGRSYEQYF. Written as DNA, the CDR3 is TGTGCCAGTTCGTCGACAGGGAGGTCCTACGAGCAGTACTTC.

The rearrangement uses TRBV13 and TRBJ1-1; TRBD1 agrees at 8 bases. The CDR3 runs 16 residues. V dropped 5 bases and J dropped 9; count of bases not matched to a gene: 17. Germline loops: CDR1 PRHDT, CDR2 FYEKMQ (reference sequence). This CDR3 is CASSLIGQGSSEKAFF. DNA for the CDR3: TGTGCCAGCAGCCTTATTGGACAGGGTTCCTCCGAGAAAGCTTTCTTT.

This clone was seen a single time. The CDR3, as DNA: TGCGCCAGCAGCGCCGGGAGTTACGAGCAGTACTTC. Its translation: CASSAGSYEQYF. The chain carries TRBV5-1 and TRBJ2-7, with D maybe TRBD2 (6 bases). The CDR3 is 12 amino acids. From germline, CDR1 is SGHRS and CDR2 YFSETQ. Trimming left V 4 bases short and J 4 bases short, with 9 bases between.

The genes are TRBV30 and TRBJ2-7; 9 nucleotides agree with TRBD2. The CDR3 sequence is 12 residues long. Unmatched junction bases numbered 6, after V lost 8 bases and J lost 4 bases. Looked up from germline, CDR1 is GTSNPN and CDR2 is SVGIG (reference sequence). The CDR3 nucleotides are TGTGCCGCAGCTAGCGGGAAATACGAGCAGTACTTC. It yields the protein CAAASGKYEQYF. The whole variable domain, remainder taken from reference TRBV30 and TRBJ2-7, is SQTIHQWPATLVQPVGSPLSLECTVEGTSNPNLYWYRQAAGRGLQLLFYSVGIGQISSEVPQNLSASRPQDRQFILSSKKLLLSDSGFYLCAAASGKYEQYFGPGTRLTVT.

The chain combines TRBV27 with TRBJ1-1; weak D call: TRBD1 (6 bases). The ends were cut back, 6 bases at V and 3 bases at J, with 11 bases in the middle. This CDR3 comprises 13 residues. Germline values: CDR1 MNHEY, CDR2 SMNVEV (reference sequence). DNA for the CDR3: TGTGCCAGCAGGCCGGACAGATACACTGAAGCTTTCTTT. Translated, it gives CASRPDRYTEAFF.

The V gene is TRBV5-1, the J gene TRBJ2-3, with 7 bases that match TRBD2. Trimming at V came to 4 bases and at J to 5 bases, leaving 4 bases not matched to a gene. CDR3 length: 13 amino acids. Germline V gene sequence: CDR1 SGHRS, CDR2 YFSETQ. In DNA, the CDR3 is TGCGCCAGCAGCAGGGCGGGAGTAGATACGCAGTATTTT. Amino acid sequence: CASSRAGVDTQYF. The complete variable domain, with remaining parts taken from reference TRBV5-1 and TRBJ2-3, reads KAGVTQTPRYLIKTRGQQVTLSCSPISGHRSVSWYQQTPGQGLQFLFEYFSETQRNKGNFPGRFSGRQFSNSRSEMNVSTLELGDSALYLCASSRAGVDTQYFGPGTRLTVL.

This chain joins TRBV19 and TRBJ2-2, with 9 bases fitting TRBD1. CDR3 length equals 16 residues. From germline, CDR1 is LNHDA and CDR2 SQIVND (reference sequence). V dropped 5 bases and J dropped 3; count of bases not matched to a gene: 7. This CDR3 reads CASSVRGQGYTGELFF. The DNA for the CDR3 is TGTGCCAGTAGTGTCCGGGGACAGGGATACACCGGGGAGCTGTTTTTT.

This chain connects TRBV7-2 to TRBJ2-1; TRBD1 matches 9 bases. The CDR3 runs to 16 residues. The V gene end was trimmed by 0 bases and the J gene end by 1 base; junction bases not matched to a gene: 1. Germline CDR1 and CDR2: SGHTA and FQGNSA. The CDR3 spells CASSLAGTGSYNEQFF. The CDR3 nucleotides are TGTGCCAGCAGCTTAGCGGGGACAGGGTCCTACAATGAGCAGTTCTTC.

V gene TRBV6-5 combines with J gene TRBJ2-1, with D maybe TRBD1 (6 bases). The germline V gene encodes CDR1 MNHEY and CDR2 SVGAGI. The germline V and J ends were trimmed by 7 bases and 15 bases, with 13 bases remaining between them. The length of the CDR3 is 10 residues. The CDR3 sequence: CASTFRGMFF. The CDR3 DNA sequence: TGTGCCAGCACGTTTAGGGGGATGTTCTTC.

The J gene is TRBJ2-2, the V gene TRBV18; 7 nucleotides agree with TRBD1. Germline V gene lookup returns CDR1 KGHSH and CDR2 LQKENI. V gave up 3 bases and J gave up 0 bases; unmatched junction bases: 4. The CDR3 is made up of 16 amino acids. In DNA, the CDR3 is TGTGCCAGCTCACCTCCGGGACAGCCGAACACCGGGGAGCTGTTTTTT. Residues: CASSPPGQPNTGELFF.

V and J are TRBV5-4 and TRBJ2-1; 8 bases fit TRBD1. The CDR3 covers 16 residues. V lost 0 bases to trimming and J lost 5 bases; unmatched junction nucleotides: 7. CDR1 and CDR2 from the germline V gene are SGHNT and YYREEE (reference sequence). CDR3 in amino acids: CASSLDTWTGNNEQFF. The CDR3, as DNA: TGTGCCAGCAGCTTGGACACATGGACAGGGAACAATGAGCAGTTCTTC.

The V call is TRBV5-1, the J call TRBJ1-1; D call uncertain. Germline values: CDR1 SGHRS, CDR2 YFSETQ. This CDR3 has 14 residues. V lost 2 bases and J 1 base, leaving 9 bases between the germline ends. The CDR3 region is CASSFLGANTEAFF. DNA of the CDR3: TGCGCCAGCAGCTTCTTGGGAGCGAACACTGAAGCTTTCTTT.

Points on this clone: The same CDR3 can be traced to other DNA sequences in this sample. V gene TRBV20-1 combines with J gene TRBJ1-1; unclear D gene. Trimming removed 1 base at V and 5 bases at J, with 5 bases between. The germline V gene encodes CDR1 DFQATT and CDR2 SNEGSKA (reference sequence). This CDR3 has 11 residues. The CDR3 DNA reads TGCAGTGCTAGAGTCGGGACTGAAGCTTTCTTT. The encoded protein is CSARVGTEAFF.

The gene calls are TRBV27 and TRBJ2-2; 12 bases map to TRBD2. CDR3 length: 18 residues. Germline V gene data show CDR1 as MNHEY and CDR2 as SMNVEV (reference sequence). The trim removed 4 bases at V and 4 bases at J, leaving 10 bases unmatched. CDR3 DNA sequence: TGTGCCAGCAGTTACTACCCTACGGGACTAGCGGGCACCGGGGAGCTGTTTTTT. Its translation is CASSYYPTGLAGTGELFF.

The chain uses TRBV27 and TRBJ2-5; the D gene could be TRBD1 or TRBD2 (5 bases each). The germline gives CDR1 MNHEY, CDR2 SMNVEV (reference sequence). Trimming stripped 5 bases from V and 1 base from J, with 11 bases between. The CDR3 contains 14 residues. CDR3 sequence: CASSPGTLQETQYF. The CDR3, as DNA: TGTGCCAGCAGTCCCGGGACCCTCCAAGAGACCCAGTACTTC.

The gene calls are TRBV9 and TRBJ2-2; no definite D call. The CDR3 runs to 14 residues. CDR1 is SGDLS and CDR2 is YYNGEE in the germline V gene. V shed 7 bases and J shed 8 bases, with 18 bases lying between them. CDR3 in amino acids: CASGQLTRRGELFF. The CDR3 bases are TGTGCCAGCGGCCAACTAACCCGTCGGGGGGAGCTGTTTTTT.

The chain uses TRBV10-3 and TRBJ1-2; a possible D gene is TRBD1 (5 bases). Trimming stripped 5 bases from V and 0 bases from J, with 13 bases between. This CDR3 contains 15 residues. Germline V CDR1 and CDR2: ENHRY, SYGVKD. DNA of the CDR3: TGTGCCATCAGTCGGGACGGCGAAGCTAACTATGGCTACACCTTC. Protein sequence: CAISRDGEANYGYTF.

The chain links TRBV14 to TRBJ2-7, with D unresolved. Germline values: CDR1 SGHDN, CDR2 FVKESK. V shed 4 bases and J shed 7 bases, with 14 bases lying between them. The CDR3 totals 13 residues. The chain's CDR3 is CASSRYQAGEQYF. CDR3 DNA sequence: TGTGCCAGCAGCCGATATCAGGCCGGTGAGCAGTACTTC.

The chain combines TRBV28 with TRBJ2-7; 14 bases map to TRBD2. V gave up 4 bases and J gave up 4 bases; unmatched junction bases: 9. The CDR3 has 17 residues. Germline V gene sequence: CDR1 MDHEN, CDR2 SYDVKM. The CDR3 coding sequence is TGTGCCAGCAGTTGGGGGGGGACTAGCGGGAGTTCTTACGAGCAGTACTTC. It specifies CASSWGGTSGSSYEQYF.

The chain recombines TRBV7-2 with TRBJ2-7, with TRBD2 matching over 9 bases. Germline CDR1 SGHTA, CDR2 FQGNSA. V shed 2 bases and J 2 bases; nucleotides not matched to a gene: 4. The CDR3 is made up of 15 amino acids. The CDR3 sequence: CASSLRAGGAYEQYF. The CDR3 bases are TGTGCCAGCAGCTTACGAGCGGGAGGCGCCTACGAGCAGTACTTC.

This clone was observed once. The genes are TRBV5-1 and TRBJ2-1; possibly TRBD1 for D (6 bases). The CDR3 contains 15 residues. V dropped 0 bases and J dropped 4 bases, with 11 bases sitting between them. Germline V lookup: CDR1 SGHRS, CDR2 YFSETQ. The CDR3 region has the DNA TGCGCCAGCAGCTTGGTGGGGGCGCGTTACAATGAGCAGTTCTTC. Translating it yields CASSLVGARYNEQFF.

Here the CDR3 reads CASSAASNQPQHF. The CDR3, as DNA: TGTGCCAGCAGTGCAGCGAGCAATCAGCCCCAGCATTTT. The chain uses TRBV6-4 and TRBJ1-5; D is unresolved. CDR3 size: 13 residues. Germline-derived CDR1 and CDR2 are MRHNA and SNTAGT. The V gene lost 4 bases and the J gene lost 1 base, with 5 bases spanning the gap.

For the CDR3, the DNA is TGTGCCAGCAGCTTGGGCGGGAGGGTCTACAATGAGCAGTTCTTC. Translated, it gives CASSLGGRVYNEQFF. The chain joins TRBV5-6 to TRBJ2-1, with TRBD2 matching 9 bases. V was clipped by 0 bases and J by 3 bases; unmatched bases: 1. The CDR3 extends over 15 amino acids. The germline gives CDR1 SGHDT, CDR2 YYEEEE.